This TCR beta chain was sequenced for a study of T-cell reconstitution after alpha-beta-depleted transplantation in children. Whole-study results and caveats: T-cell counts and diversity at one year following transplant were attributed mainly to newly produced T cells. The high TCRbeta diversity at day 60 in some patients came from surviving recipient T cells and thymic progenitors. Alpha-beta T cells about two months after transplant reportedly derived from several hundred expanded graft clones.

The CDR3 has 12 amino acids. V dropped 2 bases and J dropped 3 bases, with 4 bases sitting between them. Germline CDR1 is MNHEY and CDR2 is SVGEGT. Preparation of the TCRbeta library used unique molecular identifiers. TCRdb analysed the PCR reads with MiXCR anew, one entry per CDR3 protein. The sample comprises 350,000 to 500,000 distinct CDR3 sequences, 43% of which are singletons, and around a quarter rests with the top ten. This clonotype was seen a few times. Its specificity is unknown. The sample was PBMCs, taken before TCRalphabeta/CD19-depleted stem cell transplant. This clonotype was sampled from a girl aged 2 to 9 with aplastic anemia, due to receive a stem cell transplant. The chain couples TRBV6-2 or TRBV6-3 to TRBJ1-1; D is unclear. CDR3 amino acids: CASSYVDTEAFF. CDR3 in DNA: TGTGCCAGCAGTTACGTGGACACTGAAGCTTTCTTT.